This T cell receptor beta chain was sequenced during a study of patients and donors after allogeneic stem cell transplantation. CDR1 and CDR2 (germline): MNHNY, SVGAGI (reference sequence). The CDR3 length is 16 residues. V lost 5 bases to trimming and J lost 2 bases; unmatched junction nucleotides: 6. In TCRdb, the RT-PCR reads were re-called with MiXCR into one record per CDR3 protein. The sample lists about 200,000 distinct CDR3 sequences; around two fifths were seen once. The receptor was isolated from a human donor who was either an allogeneic HSCT recipient or a stem cell or donor lymphocyte infusion donor (not recorded which). It is not recorded whose cells these are; they may come from a transplant donor. The material sequenced was blood, either unsorted or a sorted T cell fraction (not recorded which). V usage is TRBV6-6 and J usage is TRBJ1-6, with 7 bases lining up with TRBD1. DNA of the CDR3: TGTGCCAGCAGTCGTCGACAGGGCCCCTATAATTCACCCCTCCACTTT. Protein sequence: CASSRRQGPYNSPLHF.